Listed below are T cell receptor beta chains from one sample, sequenced in a study of OX40 agonist ivuxolimab in advanced cancers. Method: immunoSEQ multiplex PCR; TCRdb's copy keeps in-frame clones and lacks some. Here the sample spans about 17,000 clones, about 92% being singletons. The sample was CD4+ or CD8+ T cells sorted from blood, taken in a trial of the OX40 agonist ivuxolimab. The source is an adult with an advanced solid tumor such as melanoma, head and neck, liver or kidney cancer. Each CDR3 is given with its conserved first and last residue. A D gene is named only where the DNA matches it firmly. Size values are once, few and many counts, or a class for expanded clones, and some rows have none.

v_gene	j_gene	d_gene	abundance	CDR3aa	CDR3nt
TRBV7-2	TRBJ2-1	NA	NA	CASSLFGVIYNEQFF	TGTGCCAGCAGCTTATTCGGGGTGATATACAATGAGCAGTTCTTC
TRBV27	TRBJ1-1	NA	NA	CASRSGSYEAFF	TGTGCCAGCCGGAGTGGATCCTATGAAGCTTTCTTT
TRBV5-4	TRBJ1-1	NA	NA	CASSPDRVNTEAFF	TGTGCCAGCAGCCCGGACCGGGTGAACACTGAAGCTTTCTTT
TRBV12-5	TRBJ2-2	TRBD2	NA	CASGLWLAGNTGELFF	TGTGCTAGTGGTTTGTGGCTAGCGGGTAACACCGGGGAGCTGTTTTTT
TRBV7-8	TRBJ1-5	NA	NA	CASSQEDRFNQPQHF	TGTGCCAGCAGCCAAGAAGACAGATTCAATCAGCCCCAGCATTTT
TRBV27	TRBJ2-7	NA	few	CASSFGPAYEQYF	TGTGCCAGCAGTTTTGGACCAGCCTACGAGCAGTACTTC
TRBV6-1	TRBJ1-2	TRBD1	NA	CASRTGQGPNYGYTF	TGTGCCAGCAGGACCGGACAGGGACCTAACTATGGCTACACCTTC
TRBV4-3	TRBJ2-2	NA	NA	CASSQDAITGELFF	TGCGCCAGCAGCCAAGATGCCATCACCGGGGAGCTGTTTTTT
TRBV13	TRBJ2-7	NA	NA	CASSRHDSSYEQYF	TGTGCCAGCAGCCGACACGACAGCTCCTACGAGCAGTACTTC
TRBV7-9	TRBJ1-2	NA	once	CASSLKGDGYTF	TGTGCCAGCAGCTTAAAGGGGGATGGCTACACCTTC
TRBV10-3	TRBJ1-2	NA	NA	CAISEERRLYGYTF	TGTGCCATCAGTGAAGAACGCCGCCTCTATGGCTACACCTTC
TRBV29-1	TRBJ2-1	TRBD1	NA	CSAQTGTGRDEQFF	TGCAGCGCCCAAACCGGGACAGGGAGGGATGAGCAGTTCTTC
TRBV27	TRBJ2-1	NA	NA	CASSLGGYNEQFF	TGTGCCAGCAGTTTGGGAGGATACAATGAGCAGTTCTTC
TRBV28	TRBJ1-2	NA	NA	CASSLSWYGYTF	TGTGCCAGCAGTCTAAGTTGGTATGGCTACACCTTC
TRBV28	TRBJ2-7	NA	NA	CASSPQGFHEQYF	TGTGCCAGCAGTCCCCAGGGTTTCCACGAGCAGTACTTC
TRBV4-1	TRBJ2-7	NA	NA	CASSQVVGSYEQYF	TGCGCCAGCAGCCAAGTAGTGGGCTCCTACGAGCAGTACTTC
TRBV11-1	TRBJ1-1	TRBD1	NA	CASSRDQGAGTEAFF	TGTGCCAGCAGCAGAGACCAGGGGGCTGGCACTGAAGCTTTCTTT
TRBV15	TRBJ2-5	TRBD1	NA	CATSGRDRGRETQYF	TGTGCCACCAGCGGCCGGGACAGGGGCCGAGAGACCCAGTACTTC
TRBV19	TRBJ1-1	NA	NA	CASSPGPHTEAFF	TGTGCCAGTAGTCCAGGGCCCCACACTGAAGCTTTCTTT
TRBV19	TRBJ2-1	NA	NA	CASSIALGASYNEQFF	TGTGCCAGTAGTATAGCTCTGGGGGCCTCCTACAATGAGCAGTTCTTC
TRBV13	TRBJ2-5	NA	NA	CASSRRTVQETQYF	TGTGCCAGCAGTAGACGGACTGTCCAAGAGACCCAGTACTTC
TRBV5-4	TRBJ1-6	NA	NA	CASNYLRERRPLHF	TGTGCCAGCAACTACCTGAGGGAGAGAAGGCCCCTCCACTTT
TRBV7-9	TRBJ2-3	NA	NA	CASSPPGRDADTQYF	TGTGCCAGCAGCCCACCGGGACGGGACGCAGATACGCAGTATTTT
TRBV7-9	TRBJ1-1	NA	NA	CASSPWGSEAFF	TGTGCCAGCAGCCCCTGGGGATCTGAAGCTTTCTTT
TRBV4-1	TRBJ1-6	TRBD1	NA	CASSQPGQGNSPLHF	TGCGCCAGCAGCCAACCCGGACAGGGAAATTCACCCCTCCACTTT
TRBV4-1	TRBJ2-7	NA	NA	CASSQSPGDDEQYF	TGCGCCAGCAGCCAAAGTCCAGGGGACGACGAGCAGTACTTC
TRBV12-5	TRBJ2-7	NA	NA	CASGLAYEQYF	TGTGCTAGTGGTCTAGCCTACGAGCAGTACTTC
TRBV6-5	TRBJ1-1	NA	once	CASSYAENTEAFF	TGTGCCAGCAGTTACGCAGAGAACACTGAAGCTTTCTTT
TRBV28	TRBJ1-3	NA	once	CASSHRYSGNTIYF	TGTGCCAGCAGCCACAGGTACTCTGGAAACACCATATATTTT
TRBV6-1	TRBJ1-5	NA	once	CASKVWGVDQPQHF	TGTGCCAGCAAGGTCTGGGGGGTCGACCAGCCCCAGCATTTT
TRBV6-6	TRBJ1-5	TRBD1	NA	CASSATRQGPWQPQHF	TGTGCCAGCAGCGCCACTAGACAGGGGCCCTGGCAGCCCCAGCATTTT
TRBV15	TRBJ2-7	NA	NA	CATSRVGENLLHEQYF	TGTGCCACCAGCAGAGTTGGAGAGAATCTCCTCCACGAGCAGTACTTC
TRBV6-6	TRBJ2-7	TRBD1	once	CASSLPGQGFSYEQYF	TGTGCCAGCAGCCTCCCCGGACAGGGGTTTTCCTACGAGCAGTACTTC
TRBV19	TRBJ1-5	NA	once	CASSTQGLGAYQPQHF	TGTGCCAGTAGTACCCAGGGCCTAGGGGCATATCAGCCCCAGCATTTT
TRBV4-3	TRBJ1-1	TRBD1	NA	CASSQDATYGQGAEAFF	TGCGCCAGCAGCCAAGATGCGACGTACGGACAGGGCGCTGAAGCTTTCTTT
TRBV6-5	TRBJ2-7	TRBD1	once	CASSLYRQGYYEQYF	TGTGCCAGCAGCCTATACCGACAGGGCTACTACGAGCAGTACTTC
TRBV6-6	TRBJ1-1	NA	NA	CASNSLRGMNTEAFF	TGTGCCAGCAATTCTCTCAGGGGCATGAACACTGAAGCTTTCTTT